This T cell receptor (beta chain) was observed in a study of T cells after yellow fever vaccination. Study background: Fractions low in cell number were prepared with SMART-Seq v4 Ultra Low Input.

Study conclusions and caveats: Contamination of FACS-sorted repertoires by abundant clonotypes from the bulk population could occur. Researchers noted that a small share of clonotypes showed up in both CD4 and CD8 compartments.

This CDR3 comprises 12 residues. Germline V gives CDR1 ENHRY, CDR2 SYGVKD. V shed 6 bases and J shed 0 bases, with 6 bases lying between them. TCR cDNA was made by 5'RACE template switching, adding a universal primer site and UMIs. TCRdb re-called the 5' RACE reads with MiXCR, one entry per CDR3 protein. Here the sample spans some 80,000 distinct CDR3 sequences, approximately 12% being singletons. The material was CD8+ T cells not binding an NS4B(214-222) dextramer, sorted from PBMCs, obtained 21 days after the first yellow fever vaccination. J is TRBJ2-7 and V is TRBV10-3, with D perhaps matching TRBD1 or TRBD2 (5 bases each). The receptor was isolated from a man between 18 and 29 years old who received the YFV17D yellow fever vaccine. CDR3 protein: CAIRRGSYEQYF. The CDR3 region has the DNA TGTGCCATCAGGAGGGGCTCCTACGAGCAGTACTTC.